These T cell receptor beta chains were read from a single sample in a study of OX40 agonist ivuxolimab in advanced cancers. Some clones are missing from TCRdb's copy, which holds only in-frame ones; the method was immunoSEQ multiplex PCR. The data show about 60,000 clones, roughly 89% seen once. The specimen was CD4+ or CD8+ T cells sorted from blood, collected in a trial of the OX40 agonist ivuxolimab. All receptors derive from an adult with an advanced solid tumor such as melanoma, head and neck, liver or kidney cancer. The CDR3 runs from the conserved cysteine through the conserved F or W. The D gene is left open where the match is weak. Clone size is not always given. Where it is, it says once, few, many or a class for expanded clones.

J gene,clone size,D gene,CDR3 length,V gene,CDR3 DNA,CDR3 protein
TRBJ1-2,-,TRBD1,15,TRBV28,TGTGCCAGCAGTTCCGGACAGGATCCCCCCTATGGCTACACCTTC,CASSSGQDPPYGYTF
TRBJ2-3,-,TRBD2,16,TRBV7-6,TGTGCCAGCAGCCAGGGACTAGCGGGGGGTGAGGATACGCAGTATTTT,CASSQGLAGGEDTQYF
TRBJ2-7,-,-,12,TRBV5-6,TGTGCCAGCAGCCGGATAGGTGTCGAGCAGTACTTC,CASSRIGVEQYF
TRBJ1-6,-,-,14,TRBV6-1,TGTGCCAGCAGTGATTTTGAGGGAAGCTCACCCCTCCACTTT,CASSDFEGSSPLHF
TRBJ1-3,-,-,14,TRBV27,TGTGCCAGCAGTCCCCTACAGGGAAGGGACACCATATATTTT,CASSPLQGRDTIYF
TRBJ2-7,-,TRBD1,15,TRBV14,TGTGCCAGCAGCCAAGTCGGGACAGGGGAATACGAGCAGTACTTC,CASSQVGTGEYEQYF
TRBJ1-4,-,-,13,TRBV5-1,TGCGCCAGACCGGACAGAATAGATGAAAAACTGTTTTTT,CARPDRIDEKLFF
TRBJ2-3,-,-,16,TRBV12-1,TGTGCCAGCAGCTTCGTCCGGGACCGGAGCACAGATACGCAGTATTTT,CASSFVRDRSTDTQYF
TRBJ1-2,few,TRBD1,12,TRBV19,TGTGCCAGCCTAAGGGGGCGGGATGGCTACACCTTC,CASLRGRDGYTF
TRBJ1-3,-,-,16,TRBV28,TGTGCCAGCAGCCTCATACAGGTCCTGTCTGGAAACACCATATATTTT,CASSLIQVLSGNTIYF
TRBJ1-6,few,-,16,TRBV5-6,TGTGCCAGCAGCCCCACAGGAAGCTCCTATAATTCACCCCTCCACTTT,CASSPTGSSYNSPLHF
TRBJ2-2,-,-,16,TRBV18,TGTGCCAGCTCACCAATCGGGCCCTCGAACACCGGGGAGCTGTTTTTT,CASSPIGPSNTGELFF
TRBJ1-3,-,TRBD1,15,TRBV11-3,TGTGCCAGCAGCACCTGGACAGGCTCTGGAAACACCATATATTTT,CASSTWTGSGNTIYF
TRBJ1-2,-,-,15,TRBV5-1,TGCGCCAGCAGCTTGATCCTCGAGGGGCCTGCAGGCTACACCTTC,CASSLILEGPAGYTF
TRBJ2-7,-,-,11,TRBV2,TGTGCCAGCGCGGCGAGGGTCGAGCAGTACTTC,CASAARVEQYF
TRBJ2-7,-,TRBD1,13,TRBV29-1,TGCAGCGTTGAACAGGGGGCACGGTACGAGCAGTACTTC,CSVEQGARYEQYF
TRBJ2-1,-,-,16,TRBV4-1,TGCGCCAGCAGCCAAGAAGGAGCGGGCCCATACAATGAGCAGTTCTTC,CASSQEGAGPYNEQFF
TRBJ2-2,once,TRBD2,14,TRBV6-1,TGTGCCAGCAAGCTAGCGGGAGTACCCGGGGAGCTGTTTTTT,CASKLAGVPGELFF
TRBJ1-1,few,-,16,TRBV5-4,TGTGCCAGCAGCTCGGGCGGGGGCCCGACGAACACTGAAGCTTTCTTT,CASSSGGGPTNTEAFF
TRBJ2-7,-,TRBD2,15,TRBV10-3,TGTGCCACCTCCCCAGTGCTAGCGGGGACCTACGAGCAGTACTTC,CATSPVLAGTYEQYF
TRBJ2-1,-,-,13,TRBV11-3,TGTGCCAGCAGTCCCGTTGGGACAAATGAGCAGTTCTTC,CASSPVGTNEQFF
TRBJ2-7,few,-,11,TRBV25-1,TGTGCCAGCAGTGGGGGCTACGAGCAGTACTTC,CASSGGYEQYF
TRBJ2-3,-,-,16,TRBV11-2,TGTGCCAGCAGCTTGGCGGGTTTTTATGGTACAGATACGCAGTATTTT,CASSLAGFYGTDTQYF
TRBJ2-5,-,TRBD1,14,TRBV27,TGTGCCAGCAGTTGGGGACAGGGTCAAGAGACCCAGTACTTC,CASSWGQGQETQYF
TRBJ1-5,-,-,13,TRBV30,TGTGCCTGGAGTGTTGGGTTCAATCAGCCCCAGCATTTT,CAWSVGFNQPQHF
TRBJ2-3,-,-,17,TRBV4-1,TGCGCCAGCAGCCAAGAGAGGGGGGTCCAGGGCAGTTATACGCAGTATTTT,CASSQERGVQGSYTQYF
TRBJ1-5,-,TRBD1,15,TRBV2,TGTGCCAGCAGAGCGGGACAGGGGAGCAATCAGCCCCAGCATTTT,CASRAGQGSNQPQHF
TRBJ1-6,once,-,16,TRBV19,TGTGCCAGTAGTAGCGTGGCCGGGACCCTGGGGTCACCCCTCCACTTT,CASSSVAGTLGSPLHF
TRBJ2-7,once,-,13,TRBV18,TGTGCCAGCTCACCGGGGGTTCCCAACGAGCAGTACTTC,CASSPGVPNEQYF
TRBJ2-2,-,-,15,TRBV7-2,TGTGCCAGCAGCTTAGGTGCATCGAACACCGGGGAGCTGTTTTTT,CASSLGASNTGELFF
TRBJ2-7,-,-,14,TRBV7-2,TGTGCCAGCAGCTTATTCGGTAGCGGCTACGAGCAGTACTTC,CASSLFGSGYEQYF
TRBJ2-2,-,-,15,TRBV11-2,TGTGCCAGCAGCTGGGTAGGGGGGCAGACCGGGGAGCTGTTTTTT,CASSWVGGQTGELFF
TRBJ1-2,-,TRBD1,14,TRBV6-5,TGTGCCAGCAGTTACTGGGCGACAGGGTTTGGCTACACCTTC,CASSYWATGFGYTF
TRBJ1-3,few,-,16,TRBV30,TGTGCCTGGAGTGTTGGCATGCCCAGCTCTGGAAACACCATATATTTT,CAWSVGMPSSGNTIYF
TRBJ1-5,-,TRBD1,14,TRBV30,TGTGCCTGGAGTGACAGGGGGCCAAATCAGCCCCAGCATTTT,CAWSDRGPNQPQHF
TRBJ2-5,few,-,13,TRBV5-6,TGTGCCAGCAGCTTAGCTGGTTTTGGGACCCAGTACTTC,CASSLAGFGTQYF
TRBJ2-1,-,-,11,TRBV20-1,TGCAGTGCTTCCCCAAACAATGAGCAGTTCTTC,CSASPNNEQFF
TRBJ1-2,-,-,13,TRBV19,TGTGCCAGCCGGACACTAGCTAACTATGGCTACACCTTC,CASRTLANYGYTF
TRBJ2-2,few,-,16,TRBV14,TGTGCCAGCAGCCATGGCGGAGGGAGATTTGGCGGGGAGCTGTTTTTT,CASSHGGGRFGGELFF
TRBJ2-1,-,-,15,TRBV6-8,TGTGCCAGCAGTTTGGCGCTACGCCCGCTCGATGAGCAGTTCTTC,CASSLALRPLDEQFF
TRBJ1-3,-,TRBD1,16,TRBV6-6,TGTGCCAGCAGTTACTCCTCAACAGGGGGCGGAAACACCATATATTTT,CASSYSSTGGGNTIYF
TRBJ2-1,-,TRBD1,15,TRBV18,TGTGCCAGCTCACCCAGACAGGGGGCGGACAATGAGCAGTTCTTC,CASSPRQGADNEQFF
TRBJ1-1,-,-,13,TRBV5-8,TGTGCCAGCAGGTCGGACAGGAACACTGAAGCTTTCTTT,CASRSDRNTEAFF
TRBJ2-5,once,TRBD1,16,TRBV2,TGTGCCAGCAGGAGGGACAGGGGAGGTGGGGAAGAGACCCAGTACTTC,CASRRDRGGGEETQYF
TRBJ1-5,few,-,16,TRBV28,TGTGCCAGCAGTTTATTTACAGGCGGGGGCAATCAGCCCCAGCATTTT,CASSLFTGGGNQPQHF
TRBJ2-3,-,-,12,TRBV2,TGTGCCAGCAGTGAGGCTAGGCAGGCGCAGTATTTT,CASSEARQAQYF
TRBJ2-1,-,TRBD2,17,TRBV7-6,TGTGCCAGCAGCCCAAGGGGGGGTAGCGGGGGTTTCAATGAGCAGTTCTTC,CASSPRGGSGGFNEQFF
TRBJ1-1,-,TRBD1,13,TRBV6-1,TGTGCCAGCATCATTTGGACAGGGCCTGAAGCTTTCTTT,CASIIWTGPEAFF
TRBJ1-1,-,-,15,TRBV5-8,TGTGCCAGCAGGCTGGGATGGGGAGGTGACACTGAAGCTTTCTTT,CASRLGWGGDTEAFF
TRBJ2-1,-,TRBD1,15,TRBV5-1,TGCGCCAGCGGGGCGGGACAGGTCGTCCGCAATGAGCAGTTCTTC,CASGAGQVVRNEQFF
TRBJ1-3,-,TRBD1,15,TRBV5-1,TGCGCCAGCAGCTCCGGACAGGGGTACGGAAACACCATATATTTT,CASSSGQGYGNTIYF
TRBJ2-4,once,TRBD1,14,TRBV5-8,TGTGCCAGCAGCTTGGCGGGGCAGGGGGAAAATCAGTACTTC,CASSLAGQGENQYF
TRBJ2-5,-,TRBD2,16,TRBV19,TGTGCCAGTAGTGATAGCGGGGGGGCCGGGCAAGAGACCCAGTACTTC,CASSDSGGAGQETQYF
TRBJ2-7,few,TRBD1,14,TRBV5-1,TGCGCCAGCAGCTTCGGACAGGGCTTCTACGAGCAGTACTTC,CASSFGQGFYEQYF
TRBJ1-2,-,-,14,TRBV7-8,TGTGCCAGCAGCTTCATGCGAGACAGCTATGGCTACACCTTC,CASSFMRDSYGYTF
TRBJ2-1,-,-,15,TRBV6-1,TGTGCCAGCAGTGAAGCGACATATTCCTACAATGAGCAGTTCTTC,CASSEATYSYNEQFF
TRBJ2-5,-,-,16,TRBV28,TGTGCCAGCAGTCCCCCTTTGGGGGCCGGACAAGAGACCCAGTACTTC,CASSPPLGAGQETQYF
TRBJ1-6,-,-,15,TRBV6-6,TGTGCCAGCAGTTACTATGGGTTTCCTAATTCACCCCTCCACTTT,CASSYYGFPNSPLHF
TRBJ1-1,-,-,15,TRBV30,TGTGCCTGGAGTCCCTGGGGACGGCCGAACACTGAAGCTTTCTTT,CAWSPWGRPNTEAFF